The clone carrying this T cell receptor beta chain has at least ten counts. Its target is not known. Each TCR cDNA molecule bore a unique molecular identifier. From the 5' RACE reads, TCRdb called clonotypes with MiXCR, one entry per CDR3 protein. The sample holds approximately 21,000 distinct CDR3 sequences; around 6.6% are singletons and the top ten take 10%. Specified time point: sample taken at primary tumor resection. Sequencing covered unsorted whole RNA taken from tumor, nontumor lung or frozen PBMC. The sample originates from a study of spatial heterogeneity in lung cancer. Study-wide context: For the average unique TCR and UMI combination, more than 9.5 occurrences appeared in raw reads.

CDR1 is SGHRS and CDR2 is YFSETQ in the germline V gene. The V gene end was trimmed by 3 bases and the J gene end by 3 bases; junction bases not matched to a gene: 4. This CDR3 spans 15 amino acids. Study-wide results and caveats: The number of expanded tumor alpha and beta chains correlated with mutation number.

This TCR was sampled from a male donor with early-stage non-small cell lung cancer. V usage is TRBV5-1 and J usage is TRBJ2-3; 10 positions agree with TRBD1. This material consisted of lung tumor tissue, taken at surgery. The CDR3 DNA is TGCGCCAGCAGCTCCGGGACAGGGGTAACAGATACGCAGTATTTT. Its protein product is CASSSGTGVTDTQYF.